The clone carrying this T cell receptor beta chain was recorded a few times. Its antigen is not identified. The sample comes from a study of neurological immune-mediated disorders. Study-wide points: Patients with HTLV-1-associated myelopathy showed the most TCR clonal expansion. Those with multiple sclerosis showed the least, falling below healthy controls.

cDNA synthesis was performed by 5'RACE with 10-nucleotide random UMIs. TCRdb re-called the 5' RACE reads through MiXCR, storing one row per CDR3 protein. Of about 55,000 distinct CDR3 sequences detected, 4% appear once; the ten largest clones hold 1.9%. CDR1 and CDR2 from the germline V gene are MNHNS and SASEGT. Trimming removed 4 bases from V and 7 bases from J, with 11 bases in between. This CDR3 is built from 13 residues. Each sorted-subset library came from 900,000 to 1,000,000 CD4+ or CD8+ T cells. The sequencing sample was made of CD4+ T cells from blood. The gene calls are TRBV6-1 and TRBJ2-1; D ambiguous. This TCR derives from a woman aged 40 to 50 with multiple sclerosis. Here the CDR3 reads CASSAKGSNEQFF. The CDR3 DNA is TGTGCCAGCAGTGCTAAGGGAAGTAATGAGCAGTTCTTC.